This passage covers 11 T cell receptor beta chains from one sample sequenced in a study of shared clonotypes between healthy human individuals. Sequenced by immunoSEQ multiplex PCR; TCRdb stores in-frame clones only, minus some. The sample consists of over a million clones, more than 95% of them appearing once. The sample comprised naive CD4+ T cells sorted from blood. Subset meaning: CD45RA+ positively selected. The receptors were sampled from a man aged 25 to 40 in good health.

This clone has a handful of counts. The chain recombines TRBV9 with TRBJ2-2; D gene unclear. The CDR3 length is 13 residues. V was pared by 5 bases and J by 9 bases, with 14 bases between. CDR1 is SGDLS and CDR2 is YYNGEE in the germline V gene. The CDR3 DNA sequence: TGTGCCAGCAGTCCAGGACCTCAGAGGGAGCTGTTTTTT. Protein: CASSPGPQRELFF.

The J gene is TRBJ2-5, the V gene TRBV28, with 9 bases identical to TRBD1. The V segment lost 6 bases and the J segment 3 bases; nucleotides outside the gene matches: 11. The V gene's germline CDR1 is MDHEN and CDR2 SYDVKM. CDR3 length equals 16 residues. The CDR3 here is CASSQNPGQGKETQYF. As DNA, the CDR3 is TGTGCCAGCAGCCAAAACCCGGGACAGGGTAAAGAGACCCAGTACTTC.

This clone was found a few times. This sequence joins TRBV27 and TRBJ1-2, with a weak D call TRBD1 (6 bases). The CDR3 sequence is 13 residues long. CDR1 is MNHEY, CDR2 SMNVEV, per germline (reference sequence). With 3 bases removed from V and 4 bases from J, the gap between germline ends came to 9 bases. The CDR3 DNA sequence: TGTGCCAGCAGTTTGGCCAGGGGCTATGGCTACACCTTC. Its protein product is CASSLARGYGYTF.

The CDR3 nucleotides are TGCAGCGTAATTGTTTCGGCGGGAGACGAGCAGTACTTC. Amino acids: CSVIVSAGDEQYF. V and J are TRBV29-1 and TRBJ2-7, with TRBD2 matching over 7 bases. The CDR3 is 13 residues long. Germline CDR1 is SQVTM and CDR2 is ANQGSEA. V trimming: 6 bases; J trimming: 5 bases; junction bases outside the gene matches: 10.

The chain is built from TRBV10-2 and TRBJ1-4; 7 bases match TRBD1. Germline V CDR1 and CDR2: WSHSY, SAAADI. CDR3 length: 15 residues. The ends lost 5 bases at V and 3 bases at J; junction bases unmatched: 6. The CDR3, as DNA: TGCGCCAGCAGTCCCACGAGGGGGCCTAATGAAAAACTGTTTTTT. Translation gives CASSPTRGPNEKLFF.

This sequence joins TRBV7-2 and TRBJ2-1; weak D call: TRBD1 (6 bases). Germline V CDR1 and CDR2: SGHTA, FQGNSA. Trimming pared 3 bases from V and 7 bases from J, leaving 7 bases between. The CDR3 is 12 residues long. The CDR3 protein is CASSFRGNEQFF. For the CDR3, the DNA is TGTGCCAGCAGCTTTAGGGGGAATGAGCAGTTCTTC.

This clone has only one observation. The chain recombines TRBV7-2 with TRBJ2-1; TRBD2 is a possible D gene (6 bases). Trimming pared 2 bases from V and 0 bases from J, leaving 11 bases between. The CDR3 has 16 amino acids. Germline CDR1 is SGHTA and CDR2 is FQGNSA. The CDR3 region is CASSLTSPLSYNEQFF. Written as DNA, the CDR3 is TGTGCCAGCAGCTTAACTAGCCCCCTCTCCTACAATGAGCAGTTCTTC. Full variable domain (remainder filled in from reference TRBV7-2 and TRBJ2-1): GAGVSQSPSNKVTEKGKDVELRCDPISGHTALYWYRQSLGQGLEFLIYFQGNSAPDKSGLPSDRFSAERTGGSVSTLTIQRTQQEDSAVYLCASSLTSPLSYNEQFFGPGTRLTVL.

The chain is built from TRBV28 and TRBJ1-1; the D is unclear. The CDR3 is 11 residues long. The V and J ends lost 8 bases and 5 bases respectively, with 9 bases between them. Per the germline V gene, CDR1 is MDHEN and CDR2 is SYDVKM. The CDR3 loop reads CASGGFTEAFF. The CDR3 region has the DNA TGTGCCAGCGGAGGGTTTACTGAAGCTTTCTTT.

The rearrangement uses TRBV10-1 and TRBJ1-5; no definite D call. From germline, CDR1 is WNHNN and CDR2 SYGVQD (reference sequence). The CDR3 consists of 17 residues. V was clipped by 5 bases and J by 2 bases, with 19 bases between them. The DNA of the CDR3 is TGCGCCAGCAGTAACAGAGAAACGGGTTGGGGCAATCAGCCCCAGCATTTT. It is translated as CASSNRETGWGNQPQHF.

The rearrangement joins TRBV11-2 to TRBJ2-5, with TRBD1 as a possible D gene (6 bases). CDR1 and CDR2 (germline): SGHAT, FQNNGV. V lost 5 bases and J lost 2, with 9 bases in between. CDR3 length: 13 amino acids. The CDR3 nucleotides read TGTGCCAGCAGCATCACAGGGCAAGAGACCCAGTACTTC. It encodes CASSITGQETQYF.

The chain carries TRBV28 and TRBJ2-3, with 7 bases lining up with TRBD1. Germline V gene lookup returns CDR1 MDHEN and CDR2 SYDVKM. The CDR3 spans 14 residues. Losses at the gene ends were 7 bases for V and 1 base for J; bases not matched to a gene: 5. CDR3 sequence: CASISTGRTDTQYF. The CDR3 DNA follows: TGTGCCAGCATTTCGACAGGGCGCACAGATACGCAGTATTTT.